The T cell receptor (beta chain) under discussion was sequenced for a study of neoadjuvant anti-PD-1 for oral cavity cancer. Study at large: Patients without progression got a fourth dose around day 43.

Study outcomes and limitations: Higher pretreatment Treg/Th17 ratios tracked higher pretreatment blood clonality.

Worth noting for this clone: What it binds is unknown.

Here immunoSEQ multiplex PCR was the method, and the copy in TCRdb shows in-frame clones only, minus some. Here the sample spans 75,000 or so clones, under 85% being singletons. V was trimmed by 3 bases and J by 2 bases, leaving 10 bases between them. CDR3 length: 14 residues. Germline V gene sequence: CDR1 SGDLS, CDR2 YYNGEE. Blood cells were analyzed directly, without culture or expansion. This sequence joins TRBV9 and TRBJ2-3; perhaps TRBD2 as D (6 bases). The starting material was PBMCs, obtained before nivolumab (anti-PD-1) treatment. This TCR was sampled from a person between 35 and 79 years old with oral cavity squamous cell carcinoma. CDR3 loop: CASSGSGPTDTQYF. As DNA, the CDR3 is TGTGCCAGCAGCGGTAGCGGTCCCACAGATACGCAGTATTTT.